Each of the 3 T cell receptor beta chains below was sequenced from the same sample in a study of blood T cell repertoires in COVID-19. TCRdb's copy holds only in-frame clones and misses some; the assay was immunoSEQ multiplex PCR. The sample lists approximately 400,000 clones, 88% occurring once. The source material was PBMCs or T cells enriched from blood (not recorded which). These receptors came from a woman younger than 35 who had recovered from COVID-19.

This clone has more than one count but fewer than ten. At one boundary the junction diverges from the germline segment, which might be a read error. The chain has TRBV7-7 and TRBJ2-5; 9 nucleotides line up with TRBD1. CDR3 length: 15 residues. The germline V gene encodes CDR1 SSHAT and CDR2 FNYEAQ (reference sequence). The CDR3 loop is CASSPTGTGFETQYF. The CDR3 nucleotides read TGTGCTAGCAGCCCGACTGGGACAGGGTTTGAGACCCAGTACTTC.

V is TRBV10-3 and J is TRBJ1-2; the D gene is possibly TRBD1 (5 bases). The CDR3 totals 14 residues. Germline CDR1 is ENHRY and CDR2 is SYGVKD. V was pared by 3 bases and J by 4 bases, with 12 bases between. CDR3 sequence: CAISDQTVPYGYTF. As DNA, the CDR3 is TGTGCCATCAGTGATCAGACAGTCCCCTATGGCTACACCTTC.

The chain carries TRBV3-1 (or the pseudogene TRBV3-2) and TRBJ1-4, with a possible D match to TRBD1 (5 bases). This CDR3 has 15 amino acids. The germline V and J ends were trimmed by 5 bases and 7 bases, with 17 bases remaining between them. Germline V CDR1 and CDR2: LGHDT, YNNKEL (reference sequence). Written as DNA, the CDR3 is TGTGCCAGCAGCTCCCGTAGAAGGGGCGTTGAAAAACTGTTTTTT. Translation: CASSSRRRGVEKLFF.